One and the same sample provided the 23 T cell receptor beta chains below, sequenced in a study of OX40 agonist ivuxolimab in advanced cancers. Clones were sequenced by immunoSEQ multiplex PCR, and TCRdb holds only the in-frame ones, with some missing. The sample records over 55,000 clones, 75% to 85% being singletons. The sample was CD4+ or CD8+ T cells sorted from blood, taken in a trial of the OX40 agonist ivuxolimab. The receptor source for this set is an adult with an advanced solid tumor such as melanoma, head and neck, liver or kidney cancer.

The chain has TRBV27 and TRBJ1-5; 7 bases map to TRBD1. Per the germline V gene, CDR1 is MNHEY and CDR2 is SMNVEV (reference sequence). The length of the CDR3 is 12 residues. CDR3 nucleotides: TGTGCGGTGGGGACAGTTTATCAGCCCCAGCATTTT. This translates into CAVGTVYQPQHF.

This clone was detected only once. The chain combines TRBV10-2 with TRBJ2-7; D is uncertain. V gave up 3 bases and J gave up 5 bases, with 11 bases separating them. This CDR3 contains 13 residues. Germline CDR1 reads WSHSY; CDR2 reads SAAADI. Here the CDR3 DNA reads TGCGCCAGCAGTGAAAAACCCTGGGACGAGCAGTACTTC. It codes for CASSEKPWDEQYF.

The chain links TRBV2 to TRBJ2-7, with 10 bases fitting TRBD1. V was clipped by 6 bases and J by 4 bases; unmatched bases: 6. This CDR3 spans 14 amino acids. CDR1 and CDR2 from the germline V gene are SNHLY and FYNNEI. The CDR3 loop reads CASRLPGQGYEQYF. The CDR3 DNA follows: TGTGCCAGCAGGCTTCCGGGACAGGGGTACGAGCAGTACTTC.

This chain links TRBV9 with TRBJ2-7; unclear D gene. Germline assignment: CDR1 SGDLS and CDR2 YYNGEE. Trimming removed 2 bases from V and 8 bases from J, with 17 bases in between. There are 14 residues in the CDR3. The DNA of the CDR3 is TGTGCCAGCAGCGTGGCCCAAGGACCCTGGAAGCAGTACTTC. It yields the protein CASSVAQGPWKQYF.

J is TRBJ2-5 and V is TRBV5-1, with TRBD2 matching over 8 bases. Germline V gives CDR1 SGHRS, CDR2 YFSETQ. The CDR3 covers 14 residues. Trimming took 4 bases from V and 5 from J; bases not matched to a gene: 7. DNA of the CDR3: TGCGCCAGCAGCCCCGGGACTAGTTCTGAGACCCAGTACTTC. The encoded protein is CASSPGTSSETQYF.

The chain has TRBV7-2 and TRBJ2-2; weak D call: TRBD2 (6 bases). Trimming shortened V by 6 bases and J by 4 bases, and 15 bases separated the two germline ends. This CDR3 has 15 residues. CDR1 is SGHTA, CDR2 FQGNSA, per germline. DNA of the CDR3: TGTGCCAGCAGTTCGAGACTAGTTACCACCGGGGAGCTGTTTTTT. Its translation is CASSSRLVTTGELFF.

The chain uses TRBV21-1 and TRBJ2-7; the DNA was not compared with TRBD1, the D call given in the table. TRBV21-1 counts as a pseudogene. CDR3 size: 14 residues. This CDR3 is CASSDRGRSYEQYF. The CDR3 region has the DNA TGTGCCAGCAGCGACAGGGGGCGCTCCTACGAGCAGTACTTC.

This clone was seen a handful of times. The J gene is TRBJ2-6, the V gene TRBV9, with a tentative D call TRBD1 (5 bases). With 0 bases removed from V and 0 bases from J, the gap between germline ends came to 19 bases. This CDR3 spans 20 amino acids. Germline values: CDR1 SGDLS, CDR2 YYNGEE. The CDR3 DNA follows: TGTGCCAGCAGCGTAGATATTATAGGACACAGCATCTCTGGGGCCAACGTCCTGACTTTC. Protein sequence: CASSVDIIGHSISGANVLTF.

This chain joins TRBV29-1 and TRBJ2-1; 8 bases agree with TRBD2. The CDR3 consists of 14 residues. V was clipped by 6 bases and J by 6 bases; unmatched bases: 10. Germline CDR1 reads SQVTM; CDR2 reads ANQGSEA. Here the CDR3 reads CSVIGLAVPNEQFF. As DNA, the CDR3 is TGCAGCGTAATTGGACTAGCAGTACCCAATGAGCAGTTCTTC.

The J gene is TRBJ1-4, the V gene TRBV19; D not certain. Trimming took off 5 bases at V and 7 bases at J, with 14 bases between the two ends. The CDR3 has 14 residues. Germline assignment: CDR1 LNHDA and CDR2 SQIVND (reference sequence). Here the CDR3 DNA reads TGTGCCAGTAGTCGTAAGGGCCCGGGTGAAAAACTGTTTTTT. Residues: CASSRKGPGEKLFF.

The V gene is TRBV25-1, the J gene TRBJ1-5; no clear D gene. Germline V gives CDR1 MGHDK, CDR2 SYGVNS. V gave up 1 base and J gave up 6 bases, with 10 bases separating them. The CDR3 runs to 14 residues. CDR3 in DNA: TGTGCCAGCAGTGAATTCGGCAGCGGTCAGCCCCAGCATTTT. Translation gives CASSEFGSGQPQHF. The full variable domain, its missing parts supplied by reference TRBV25-1 and TRBJ1-5, is EADIYQTPRYLVIGTGKKITLECSQTMGHDKMYWYQQDPGMELHLIHYSYGVNSTEKGDLSSESTVSRIRTEHFPLTLESARPSHTSQYLCASSEFGSGQPQHFGDGTRLSIL.

CDR3 protein: CASSLRPLRGEDEQFF. DNA for the CDR3: TGTGCCAGCAGCTTAAGGCCCCTACGGGGTGAGGATGAGCAGTTCTTC. V is TRBV11-3 and J is TRBJ2-1, with D perhaps TRBD2 (5 bases). Trimming stripped 2 bases from V and 8 bases from J, with 19 bases between. The CDR3 sequence is 16 residues long. Germline CDR1 and CDR2: SGHNT and YENEEA. The whole variable domain, remainder taken from reference TRBV11-3 and TRBJ2-1, is EAGVVQSPRYKIIEKKQPVAFWCNPISGHNTLYWYLQNLGQGPELLIRYENEEAVDDSQLPKDRFSAERLKGVDSTLKIQPAELGDSAVYLCASSLRPLRGEDEQFFGPGTRLTVL.

The gene calls are TRBV2 and TRBJ1-1; maybe TRBD1 (6 bases). The CDR3 covers 14 residues. The ends were cut back, 8 bases at V and 5 bases at J, with 18 bases in the middle. Germline V lookup: CDR1 SNHLY, CDR2 FYNNEI. The CDR3 DNA follows: TGTGCCAGCGTGGGGGGCGCAAAGAGGACTGAAGCTTTCTTT. Its translation: CASVGGAKRTEAFF.

The gene calls are TRBV7-3 and TRBJ2-1, with a possible D match to TRBD1 (5 bases). CDR3 length: 15 amino acids. Trimming shortened V by 3 bases and J by 7 bases, and 16 bases separated the two germline ends. Germline V CDR1 and CDR2: SGHTA, FQGTGA. The CDR3 is CASSFQPQGRNEQFF. The CDR3, as DNA: TGTGCCAGCAGCTTCCAGCCCCAGGGTAGGAATGAGCAGTTCTTC.

A single count supports this clone. The chain couples TRBV10-1 to TRBJ1-3; D uncertain. Between the trimmed V and J ends, which lost 3 bases and 0 bases, there was a span of 6 bases. Germline V lookup: CDR1 WNHNN, CDR2 SYGVQD (reference sequence). This CDR3 spans 14 amino acids. This chain's CDR3 is CASSEAGSGNTIYF. For the CDR3, the DNA is TGCGCCAGCAGTGAAGCCGGCTCTGGAAACACCATATATTTT.

The chain couples TRBV25-1 to TRBJ1-2; D gene unclear. The CDR3 sequence is 11 residues long. Germline CDR1 and CDR2: MGHDK and SYGVNS. V dropped 4 bases and J dropped 8 bases, with 8 bases sitting between them. The CDR3 sequence: CASSGTGGYTF. DNA of the CDR3: TGTGCCAGCAGTGGGACGGGCGGCTACACCTTC.

The rearrangement joins TRBV11-2 to TRBJ1-3; D is uncertain. Germline-derived CDR1 and CDR2 are SGHAT and FQNNGV. The CDR3 has 15 amino acids. Trimming cost V 5 bases and J 8 bases, with 19 bases left between them. CDR3 coding DNA: TGTGCCAGCAGCCCCGGTGTGCACCTCGCAGACACCATATATTTT. Its protein is CASSPGVHLADTIYF.

The chain combines TRBV2 with TRBJ1-4; no definite D call. The CDR3 has 14 amino acids. CDR1 is SNHLY, CDR2 FYNNEI, per germline. V lost 3 bases, J lost 7 bases, and 12 bases lay in between. The CDR3 region is CASSEVQEGEKLFF. The CDR3 DNA reads TGTGCCAGCAGTGAGGTTCAGGAGGGTGAAAAACTGTTTTTT.

V usage is TRBV27 and J usage is TRBJ1-2; D remains unclear. Germline-derived CDR1 and CDR2 are MNHEY and SMNVEV (reference sequence). The CDR3 totals 16 residues. V shed 3 bases and J shed 5 bases, with 19 bases lying between them. The CDR3 DNA reads as TGTGCCAGCAGTTTCCTCTCGGGCTCCGCCAAGTATGGCTACACCTTC. Its protein is CASSFLSGSAKYGYTF.

This rearrangement joins TRBV6-6 to TRBJ1-5; no clear D gene. Germline CDR1 is MNHNY and CDR2 is SVGAGI (reference sequence). The CDR3 runs 12 residues. The V gene lost 6 bases and the J gene lost 0 bases, with 3 bases spanning the gap. The CDR3 loop reads CASRGSNQPQHF. The CDR3 DNA follows: TGTGCCAGCAGGGGTAGCAATCAGCCCCAGCATTTT.

The chain joins TRBV5-4 to TRBJ2-1; perhaps D is TRBD1 or TRBD2 (5 bases each). There are 15 residues in the CDR3. The germline V and J ends were trimmed by 0 bases and 5 bases, with 12 bases remaining between them. From germline, CDR1 is SGHNT and CDR2 YYREEE (reference sequence). The DNA for the CDR3 is TGTGCCAGCAGCTTGGTGGTGGGGACCAACAATGAGCAGTTCTTC. This sequence encodes CASSLVVGTNNEQFF.

This clone was seen a single time. V usage is TRBV15 and J usage is TRBJ2-3, with 8 bases matching TRBD1. Trimming removed 3 bases from V and 4 bases from J; junction bases left unmatched: 3. The length of the CDR3 is 14 residues. CDR1 is LNHNV, CDR2 YYDKDF, per germline (reference sequence). The CDR3 DNA sequence: TGTGCCACCAGCAGGGACAGGGCCGCAGATACGCAGTATTTT. Amino acids: CATSRDRAADTQYF.

A remark on this clone: The junction departs from germline at one end; a sequencing error may be responsible. This chain joins TRBV2 and TRBJ2-7; a possible D gene is TRBD1 (5 bases). This CDR3 comprises 14 residues. Germline assignment: CDR1 SNHLY and CDR2 FYNNEI. In nucleotides, the CDR3 is TGTGCCAGCAGTGAAGGGACGCTACTCGAAGGTAGGGGCTTC. Translation gives CASSEGTLLEGRGF.